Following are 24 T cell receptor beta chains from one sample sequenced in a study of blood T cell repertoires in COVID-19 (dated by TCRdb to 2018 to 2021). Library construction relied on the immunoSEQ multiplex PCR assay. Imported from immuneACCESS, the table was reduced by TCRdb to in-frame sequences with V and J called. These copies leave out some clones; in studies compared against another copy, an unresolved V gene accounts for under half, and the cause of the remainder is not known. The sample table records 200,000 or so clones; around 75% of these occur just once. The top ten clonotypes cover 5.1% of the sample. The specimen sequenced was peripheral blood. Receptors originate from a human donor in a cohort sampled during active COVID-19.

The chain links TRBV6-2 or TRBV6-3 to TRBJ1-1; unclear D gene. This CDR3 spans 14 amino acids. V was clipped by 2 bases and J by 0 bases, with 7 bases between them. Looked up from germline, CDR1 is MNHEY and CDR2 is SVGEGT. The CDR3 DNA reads TGTGCCAGCAGTTACATATATATGAACACTGAAGCTTTCTTT. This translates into CASSYIYMNTEAFF.

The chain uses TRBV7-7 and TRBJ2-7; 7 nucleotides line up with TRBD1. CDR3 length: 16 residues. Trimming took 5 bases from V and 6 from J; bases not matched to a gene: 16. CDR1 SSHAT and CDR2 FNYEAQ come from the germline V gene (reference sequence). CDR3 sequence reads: CASSRLWGTELSEQYF. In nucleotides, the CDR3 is TGTGCCAGCAGCAGACTATGGGGGACAGAGCTTTCCGAGCAGTACTTC.

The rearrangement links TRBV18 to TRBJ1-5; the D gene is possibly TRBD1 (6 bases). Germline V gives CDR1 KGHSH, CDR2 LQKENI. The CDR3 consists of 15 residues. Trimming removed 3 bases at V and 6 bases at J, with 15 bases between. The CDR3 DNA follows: TGTGCCAGCTCACCCTTGGGGGGGCGTGTTCAGCCCCAGCATTTT. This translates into CASSPLGGRVQPQHF.

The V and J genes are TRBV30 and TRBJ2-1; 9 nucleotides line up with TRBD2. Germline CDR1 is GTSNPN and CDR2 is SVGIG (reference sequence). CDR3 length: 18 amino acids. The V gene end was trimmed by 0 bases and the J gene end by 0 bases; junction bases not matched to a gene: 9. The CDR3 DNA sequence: TGTGCCTGGAGTGTTCTGAGCGGGAGGCCGCACTCCTACAATGAGCAGTTCTTC. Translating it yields CAWSVLSGRPHSYNEQFF.

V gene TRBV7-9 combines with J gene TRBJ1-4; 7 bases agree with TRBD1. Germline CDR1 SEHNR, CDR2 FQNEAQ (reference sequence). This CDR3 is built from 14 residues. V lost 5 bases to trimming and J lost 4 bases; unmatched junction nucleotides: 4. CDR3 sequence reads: CASSGGQRNEKLFF. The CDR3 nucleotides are TGTGCCAGCAGCGGGGGACAGCGTAATGAAAAACTGTTTTTT.

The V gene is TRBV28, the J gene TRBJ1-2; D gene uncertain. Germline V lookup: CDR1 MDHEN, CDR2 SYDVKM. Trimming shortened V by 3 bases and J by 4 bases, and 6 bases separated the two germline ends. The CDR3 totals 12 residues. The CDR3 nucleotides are TGTGCCAGCAGTTTTCGTCGCTATGGCTACACCTTC. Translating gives CASSFRRYGYTF.

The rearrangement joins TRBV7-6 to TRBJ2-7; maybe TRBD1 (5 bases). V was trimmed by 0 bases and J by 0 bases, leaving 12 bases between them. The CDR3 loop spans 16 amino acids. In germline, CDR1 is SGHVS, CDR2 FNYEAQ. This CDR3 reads CASSLAPGKSSYEQYF. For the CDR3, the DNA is TGTGCCAGCAGCTTAGCACCAGGGAAGAGCTCCTACGAGCAGTACTTC.

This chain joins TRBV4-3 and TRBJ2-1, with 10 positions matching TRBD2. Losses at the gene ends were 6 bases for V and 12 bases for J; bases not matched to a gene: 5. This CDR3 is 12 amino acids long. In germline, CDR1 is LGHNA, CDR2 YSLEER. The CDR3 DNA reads TGCGCCAGCAGTTATAAGCGGGAGGGGCAGTTCTTC. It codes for CASSYKREGQFF.

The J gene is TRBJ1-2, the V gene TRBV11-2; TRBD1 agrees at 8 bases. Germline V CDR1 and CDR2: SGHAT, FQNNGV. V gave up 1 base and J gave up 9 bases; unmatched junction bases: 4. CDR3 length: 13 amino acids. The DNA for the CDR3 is TGTGCCAGCAGCTTAGCAGGGGGCGGGAGCTACACCTTC. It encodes CASSLAGGGSYTF.

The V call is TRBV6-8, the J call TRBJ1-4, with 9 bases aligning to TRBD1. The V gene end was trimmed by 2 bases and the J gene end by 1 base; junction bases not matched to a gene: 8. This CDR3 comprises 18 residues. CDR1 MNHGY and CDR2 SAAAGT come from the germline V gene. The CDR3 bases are TGTGCCAGCAGTTACGGCGGGACAGGGAAGCAAACTAATGAAAAACTGTTTTTT. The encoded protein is CASSYGGTGKQTNEKLFF.

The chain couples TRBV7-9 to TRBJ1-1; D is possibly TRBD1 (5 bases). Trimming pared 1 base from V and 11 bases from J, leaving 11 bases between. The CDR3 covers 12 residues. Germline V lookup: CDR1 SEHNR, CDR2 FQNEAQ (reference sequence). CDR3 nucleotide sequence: TGTGCCAGCAGCTTAGTCGGGGACTCGGCTTTCTTT. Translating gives CASSLVGDSAFF. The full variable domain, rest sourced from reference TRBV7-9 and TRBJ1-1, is DTGVSQNPRHKITKRGQNVTFRCDPISEHNRLYWYRQTLGQGPEFLTYFQNEAQLEKSRLLSDRFSAERPKGSFSTLEIQRTEQGDSAMYLCASSLVGDSAFFGQGTRLTVV.

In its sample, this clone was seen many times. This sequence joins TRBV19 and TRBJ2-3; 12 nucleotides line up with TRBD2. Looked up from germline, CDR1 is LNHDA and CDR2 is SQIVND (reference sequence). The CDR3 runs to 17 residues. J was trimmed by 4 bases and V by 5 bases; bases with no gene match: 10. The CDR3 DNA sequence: TGTGCCAGTAGTGTAACTCTAGCGGGAGGGCCGGCAGATACGCAGTATTTT. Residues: CASSVTLAGGPADTQYF. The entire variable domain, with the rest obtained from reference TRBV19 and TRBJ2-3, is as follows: DGGITQSPKYLFRKEGQNVTLSCEQNLNHDAMYWYRQDPGQGLRLIYYSQIVNDFQKGDIAEGYSVSREKKESFPLTVTSAQKNPTAFYLCASSVTLAGGPADTQYFGPGTRLTVL.

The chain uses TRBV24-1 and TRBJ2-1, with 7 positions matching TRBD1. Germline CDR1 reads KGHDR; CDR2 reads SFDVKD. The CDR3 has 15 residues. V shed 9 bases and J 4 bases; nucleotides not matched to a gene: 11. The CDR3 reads CATGAGGYLYNEQFF. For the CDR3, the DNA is TGTGCCACCGGAGCAGGGGGTTACTTGTACAATGAGCAGTTCTTC.

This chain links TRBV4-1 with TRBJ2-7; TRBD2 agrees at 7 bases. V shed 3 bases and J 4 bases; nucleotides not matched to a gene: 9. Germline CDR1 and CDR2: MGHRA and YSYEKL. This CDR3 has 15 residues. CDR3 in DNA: TGCGCCAGCAGCCAGGCTCGGGGGGAAGTGTACGAGCAGTACTTC. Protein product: CASSQARGEVYEQYF.

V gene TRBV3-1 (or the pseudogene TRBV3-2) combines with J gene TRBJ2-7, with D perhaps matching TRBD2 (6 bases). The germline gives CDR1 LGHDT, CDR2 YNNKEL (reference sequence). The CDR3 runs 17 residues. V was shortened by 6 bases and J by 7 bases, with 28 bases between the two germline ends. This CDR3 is CASSSRGGGGLGREQYF. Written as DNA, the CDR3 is TGTGCCAGCAGTTCTCGCGGAGGTGGGGGACTCGGGAGAGAGCAGTACTTC.

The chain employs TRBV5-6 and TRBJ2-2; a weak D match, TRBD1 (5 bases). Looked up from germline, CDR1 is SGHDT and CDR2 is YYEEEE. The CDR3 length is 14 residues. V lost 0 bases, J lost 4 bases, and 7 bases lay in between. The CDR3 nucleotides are TGTGCCAGCAGCTTGGCAGGGCTCACCGGGGAGCTGTTTTTT. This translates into CASSLAGLTGELFF.

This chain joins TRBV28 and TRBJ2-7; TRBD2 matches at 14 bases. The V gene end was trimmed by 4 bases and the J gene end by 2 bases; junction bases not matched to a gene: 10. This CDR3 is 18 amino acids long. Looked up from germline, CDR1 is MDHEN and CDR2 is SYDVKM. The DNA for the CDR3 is TGTGCCAGCAGTTCCGCCGGGACTAGCGGGAGAGGGACCTACGAGCAGTACTTC. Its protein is CASSSAGTSGRGTYEQYF.

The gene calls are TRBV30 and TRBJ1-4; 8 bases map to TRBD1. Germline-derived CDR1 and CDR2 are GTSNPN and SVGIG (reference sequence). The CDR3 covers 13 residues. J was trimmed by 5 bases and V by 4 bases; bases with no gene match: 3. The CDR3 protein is CAWMRDRNEKLFF. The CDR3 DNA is TGTGCCTGGATGAGGGACAGGAATGAAAAACTGTTTTTT.

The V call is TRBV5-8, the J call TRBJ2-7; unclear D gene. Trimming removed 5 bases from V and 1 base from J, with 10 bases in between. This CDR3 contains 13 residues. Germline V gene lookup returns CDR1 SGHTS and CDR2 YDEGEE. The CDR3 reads CASSGRPSYEQYF. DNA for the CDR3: TGTGCCAGCAGTGGCAGGCCATCCTACGAGCAGTACTTC.

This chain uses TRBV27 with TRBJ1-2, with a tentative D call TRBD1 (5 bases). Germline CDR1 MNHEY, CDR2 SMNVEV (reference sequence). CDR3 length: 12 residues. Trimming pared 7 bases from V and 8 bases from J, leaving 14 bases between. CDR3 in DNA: TGTGCCAGCACCTCATGGGGGGGAGGCTACACCTTC. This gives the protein CASTSWGGGYTF.

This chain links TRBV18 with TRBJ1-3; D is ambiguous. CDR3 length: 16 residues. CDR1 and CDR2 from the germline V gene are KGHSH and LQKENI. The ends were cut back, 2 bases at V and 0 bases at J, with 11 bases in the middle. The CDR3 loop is CASSPGQPSSGNTIYF. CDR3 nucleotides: TGTGCCAGCTCACCAGGGCAACCGAGCTCTGGAAACACCATATATTTT.

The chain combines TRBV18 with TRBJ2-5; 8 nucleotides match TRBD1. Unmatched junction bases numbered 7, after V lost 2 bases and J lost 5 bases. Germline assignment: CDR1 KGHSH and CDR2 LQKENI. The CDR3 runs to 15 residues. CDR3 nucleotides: TGTGCCAGCTCACCAGGACAGGGAAGAGGGGAGACCCAGTACTTC. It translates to CASSPGQGRGETQYF.

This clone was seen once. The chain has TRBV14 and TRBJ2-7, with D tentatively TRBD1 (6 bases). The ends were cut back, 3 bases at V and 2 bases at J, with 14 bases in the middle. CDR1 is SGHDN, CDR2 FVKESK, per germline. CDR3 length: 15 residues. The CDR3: CASSHTGTPTYEQYF. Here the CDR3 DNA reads TGTGCCAGCAGCCATACCGGGACACCTACCTACGAGCAGTACTTC.

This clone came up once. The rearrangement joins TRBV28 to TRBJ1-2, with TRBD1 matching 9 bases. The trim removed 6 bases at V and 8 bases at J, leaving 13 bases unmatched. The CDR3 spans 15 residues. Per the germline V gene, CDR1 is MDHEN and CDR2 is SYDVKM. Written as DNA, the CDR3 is TGTGCCAGCAGGGGGACAGGGAGAATTTTTGTGGGCTACACCTTC. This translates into CASRGTGRIFVGYTF.